The next 20 T cell receptor beta chains were all read from a single sample in a study of blood T cell repertoires in COVID-19. Some clones are missing from TCRdb's copy, which holds only in-frame ones; the method was immunoSEQ multiplex PCR. The sample yields 200,000 or so clones, 80% to 90% seen once. Material: peripheral blood. The receptor set was obtained from a man between 65 and 79 years old with active or convalescent COVID-19.

V usage is TRBV6-5 and J usage is TRBJ2-7; 7 bases are a match to TRBD1. The V and J ends lost 8 bases and 0 bases, in that order; junction bases with no gene match: 7. Germline values: CDR1 MNHEY, CDR2 SVGAGI. There are 14 residues in the CDR3. CDR3 nucleotide sequence: TGTGCCAGCCTCGAGGGGGCCCCCTCCTACGAGCAGTACTTC. It is translated as CASLEGAPSYEQYF.

The genes are TRBV28 and TRBJ1-5, with a possible D match to TRBD1 (5 bases). Germline loops: CDR1 MDHEN, CDR2 SYDVKM. The CDR3 length is 15 residues. V lost 3 bases and J lost 5, with 14 bases in between. CDR3 coding DNA: TGTGCCAGCAGTTTTAACCAGGGTCGAGATCAGCCCCAGCATTTT. This gives the protein CASSFNQGRDQPQHF.

The count of this clone is one. V and J are TRBV4-3 and TRBJ2-1, with TRBD1 matching over 7 bases. Trimming cost V 1 base and J 2 bases; bases outside gene matches: 8. Germline V gene data show CDR1 as LGHNA and CDR2 as YSLEER. The CDR3 sequence is 17 residues long. The CDR3 DNA reads as TGCGCCAGCAGCCAAGCCATCCGACAGGGTCCCTACAATGAGCAGTTCTTC. Protein product: CASSQAIRQGPYNEQFF.

The chain recombines TRBV14 with TRBJ1-6; D gene ambiguous. The CDR3 has 15 residues. V was cut by 0 bases and J by 6 bases, with 9 bases left in between. Germline values: CDR1 SGHDN, CDR2 FVKESK. This CDR3 is CASSQDLPVNSPLHF. The CDR3 DNA reads TGTGCCAGCAGCCAAGATTTGCCAGTTAATTCACCCCTCCACTTT.

The chain is built from TRBV19 and TRBJ1-5; weak D call: TRBD1 (5 bases). The CDR3 is 13 amino acids. V gave up 7 bases and J gave up 4 bases, with 11 bases separating them. Germline values: CDR1 LNHDA, CDR2 SQIVND (reference sequence). The CDR3 loop reads CASTNRINQPQHF. DNA of the CDR3: TGTGCCAGTACGAACAGGATTAATCAGCCCCAGCATTTT.

V usage is TRBV3-1 (or the pseudogene TRBV3-2) and J usage is TRBJ2-5, with 7 bases matching TRBD2. The CDR3 is 13 residues long. V lost 2 bases, J lost 5 bases, and 2 bases stayed unmatched. The germline V gene has CDR1 LGHDT and CDR2 YNNKEL (reference sequence). As DNA, the CDR3 is TGTGCCAGCAGCCAAAACGGGGGGGAGACCCAGTACTTC. It codes for CASSQNGGETQYF.

The chain joins TRBV6-6 to TRBJ2-1, with D possibly matching TRBD2 (6 bases). The CDR3 contains 14 residues. The germline gives CDR1 MNHNY, CDR2 SVGAGI (reference sequence). The germline V and J ends were trimmed by 0 bases and 15 bases, with 18 bases remaining between them. The chain's CDR3 is CASSYSGYVEGWFF. The CDR3 region has the DNA TGTGCCAGCAGTTACTCGGGGTACGTGGAGGGGTGGTTCTTC.

The CDR3 here is CASSEGRKNSPLHF. CDR3 DNA: TGTGCCAGCAGTGAGGGGCGAAAGAATTCACCCCTCCACTTT. The chain joins TRBV2 to TRBJ1-6; D may be TRBD1 (5 bases). Germline-derived CDR1 and CDR2 are SNHLY and FYNNEI. The CDR3 sequence is 14 residues long. V lost 3 bases and J 7 bases, leaving 10 bases between the germline ends.

The chain combines TRBV14 with TRBJ1-2, with TRBD1 identical over 8 bases. CDR3 size: 15 residues. The V and J ends lost 0 bases and 8 bases, in that order; junction bases with no gene match: 8. Germline values: CDR1 SGHDN, CDR2 FVKESK. The CDR3 nucleotides read TGTGCCAGCAGCCAAGACCCCGGACAGGGAAGGGGCTACACCTTC. Amino acid sequence: CASSQDPGQGRGYTF.

The chain joins TRBV30 to TRBJ2-4; possible D gene TRBD2, 5 bases. The germline V gene has CDR1 GTSNPN and CDR2 SVGIG (reference sequence). This CDR3 is built from 17 residues. Trimming left V 3 bases short and J 0 bases short, with 18 bases between. The CDR3 DNA is TGTGCCTGGAGGCCGGGGAACCTTAACCTAGCCAAAAACATTCAGTACTTC. It is translated as CAWRPGNLNLAKNIQYF.

The chain employs TRBV6-2 or TRBV6-3 and TRBJ1-5, with D uncertain. CDR3 length: 17 residues. Looked up from germline, CDR1 is MNHEY and CDR2 is SVGEGT. V lost 0 bases, J lost 3 bases, and 15 bases lay in between. This chain's CDR3 is CASSYSSRSFNNQPQHF. DNA for the CDR3: TGTGCCAGCAGTTACTCATCTCGGTCGTTTAACAATCAGCCCCAGCATTTT.

The rearrangement links TRBV30 to TRBJ1-6; TRBD1 matches 8 bases. CDR3 length equals 15 residues. In germline, CDR1 is GTSNPN, CDR2 SVGIG (reference sequence). V trimming: 3 bases; J trimming: 7 bases; junction bases outside the gene matches: 8. The CDR3 sequence is CAWREDRAANSPLHF. For the CDR3, the DNA is TGTGCCTGGAGGGAGGACAGGGCGGCCAATTCACCCCTCCACTTT.

This rearrangement joins TRBV7-2 to TRBJ2-1; perhaps TRBD2 as D (6 bases). This CDR3 comprises 14 residues. With 6 bases removed from V and 9 bases from J, the gap between germline ends came to 18 bases. Germline lookup yields CDR1 SGHTA and CDR2 FQGNSA. CDR3: CASRTTSMGSEQFF. In DNA, the CDR3 is TGTGCCAGCAGGACGACTAGTATGGGAAGTGAGCAGTTCTTC.

The rearrangement joins TRBV28 to TRBJ1-1; 7 bases line up with TRBD1. The germline gives CDR1 MDHEN, CDR2 SYDVKM. Trimming removed 6 bases from V and 10 bases from J; junction bases left unmatched: 5. The CDR3 is made up of 11 amino acids. CDR3 protein: CASRQTGRAFF. The CDR3 DNA reads as TGTGCCAGCAGGCAGACAGGGAGAGCTTTCTTT.

This clone was counted at least ten times. The chain couples TRBV5-5 to TRBJ2-1; 7 bases align to TRBD1. V lost 0 bases to trimming and J lost 0 bases; unmatched junction nucleotides: 0. CDR1 and CDR2 from the germline V gene are SGHKS and YYEKEE (reference sequence). The CDR3 sequence is 15 residues long. This CDR3 reads CASSLGTGSYNEQFF. CDR3 bases: TGTGCCAGCAGCTTGGGGACAGGCTCCTACAATGAGCAGTTCTTC.

The chain employs TRBV19 and TRBJ2-7, with D perhaps TRBD1 (5 bases). This CDR3 has 14 residues. Germline CDR1 and CDR2: LNHDA and SQIVND (reference sequence). The V end lost 7 bases, the J end lost 5 bases, and 18 bases lay between the germline ends. In DNA form, the CDR3 reads TGTGCCAGTACTAATGGGGCAGGGAAGGACGAGCAGTACTTC. Amino acid sequence: CASTNGAGKDEQYF.

J is TRBJ2-7 and V is TRBV5-1; TRBD1 matches at 10 bases. Germline V lookup: CDR1 SGHRS, CDR2 YFSETQ. There are 14 residues in the CDR3. Trimming removed 4 bases from V and 1 base from J; junction bases left unmatched: 2. CDR3 sequence reads: CASSPDRGSYEQYF. CDR3 bases: TGCGCCAGCAGCCCGGACAGGGGGTCCTACGAGCAGTACTTC. Filled out from reference TRBV5-1 and TRBJ2-7, the complete variable domain reads KAGVTQTPRYLIKTRGQQVTLSCSPISGHRSVSWYQQTPGQGLQFLFEYFSETQRNKGNFPGRFSGRQFSNSRSEMNVSTLELGDSALYLCASSPDRGSYEQYFGPGTRLTVT.

The V call is TRBV28, the J call TRBJ1-5; D might be TRBD1 (6 bases). CDR1 and CDR2 from the germline V gene are MDHEN and SYDVKM. Trimming removed 3 bases at V and 7 bases at J, with 16 bases between. This CDR3 region has 15 residues. The CDR3 spells CASSFRGGRRQPQHF. DNA of the CDR3: TGTGCCAGCAGTTTTAGGGGGGGTAGGAGACAGCCCCAGCATTTT.

CDR3 nucleotide sequence: TGTGCCAGCAGCAACCCGGGGTTGGCAGAGACCCAGTACTTC. Translated, it gives CASSNPGLAETQYF. This chain uses TRBV7-2 with TRBJ2-5; D is perhaps TRBD2 (5 bases). The CDR3 sequence is 14 residues long. V was clipped by 5 bases and J by 4 bases, with 14 bases between them. Per the germline V gene, CDR1 is SGHTA and CDR2 is FQGNSA.

V is TRBV9 and J is TRBJ2-2; weak D call: TRBD2 (5 bases). Germline loops: CDR1 SGDLS, CDR2 YYNGEE. The V and J ends lost 2 bases and 3 bases respectively, with 11 bases between them. CDR3 length: 15 residues. The CDR3 protein is CASSVSPGDTGELFF. DNA for the CDR3: TGTGCCAGCAGCGTGTCGCCCGGGGACACCGGGGAGCTGTTTTTT.